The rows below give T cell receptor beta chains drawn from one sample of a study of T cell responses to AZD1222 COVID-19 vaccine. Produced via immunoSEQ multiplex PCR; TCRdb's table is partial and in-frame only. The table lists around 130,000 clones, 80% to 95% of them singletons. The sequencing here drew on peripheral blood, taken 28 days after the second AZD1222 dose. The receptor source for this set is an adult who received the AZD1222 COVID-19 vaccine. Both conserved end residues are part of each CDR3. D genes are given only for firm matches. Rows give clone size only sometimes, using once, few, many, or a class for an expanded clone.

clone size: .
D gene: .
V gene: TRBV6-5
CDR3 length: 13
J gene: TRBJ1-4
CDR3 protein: CASSYRIGEKLFF
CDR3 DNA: TGTGCCAGCAGTTACAGGATTGGGGAAAAACTGTTTTTT

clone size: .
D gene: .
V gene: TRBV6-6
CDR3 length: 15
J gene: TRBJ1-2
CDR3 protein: CATPEGRGVGYGYTF
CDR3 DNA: TGTGCCACCCCAGAGGGAAGGGGCGTCGGGTATGGCTACACCTTC

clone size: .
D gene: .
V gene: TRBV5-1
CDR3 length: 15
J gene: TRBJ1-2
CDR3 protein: CASSLELTDPYGYTF
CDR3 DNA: TGCGCCAGCAGCTTGGAACTGACGGATCCTTATGGCTACACCTTC

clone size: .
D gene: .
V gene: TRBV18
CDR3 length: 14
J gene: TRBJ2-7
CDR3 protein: CASSPVETVYEQYF
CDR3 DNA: TGTGCCAGCTCACCGGTGGAGACAGTCTACGAGCAGTACTTC

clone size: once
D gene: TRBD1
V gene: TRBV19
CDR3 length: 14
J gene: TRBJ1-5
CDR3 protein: CASSTTGGNQPQHF
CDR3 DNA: TGTGCCAGTAGTACCACAGGGGGCAATCAGCCCCAGCATTTT

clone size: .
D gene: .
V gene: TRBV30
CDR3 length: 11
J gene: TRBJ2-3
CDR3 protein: CAWSVPDTQYF
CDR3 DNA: TGTGCCTGGAGTGTACCCGATACGCAGTATTTT

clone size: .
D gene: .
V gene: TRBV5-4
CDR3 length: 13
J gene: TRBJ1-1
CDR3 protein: CASSLLGGTEAFF
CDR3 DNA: TGTGCCAGCAGCTTGTTAGGGGGCACTGAAGCTTTCTTT

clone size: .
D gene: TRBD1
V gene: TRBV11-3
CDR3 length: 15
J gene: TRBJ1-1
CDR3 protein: CASSPGGTGGTEAFF
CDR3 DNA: TGTGCCAGCAGCCCGGGAGGGACAGGGGGAACTGAAGCTTTCTTT

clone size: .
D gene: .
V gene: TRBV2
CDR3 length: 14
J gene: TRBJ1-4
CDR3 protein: CASLVGSRGEKLFF
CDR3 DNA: TGTGCCAGTCTCGTGGGGTCCCGTGGTGAAAAACTGTTTTTT

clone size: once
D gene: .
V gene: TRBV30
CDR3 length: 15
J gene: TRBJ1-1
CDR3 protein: CAWSRGVFMNTEAFF
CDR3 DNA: TGTGCCTGGAGCCGGGGGGTGTTCATGAACACTGAAGCTTTCTTT

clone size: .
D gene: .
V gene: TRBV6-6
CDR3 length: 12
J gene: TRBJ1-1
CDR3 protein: CASSFGNTEAFF
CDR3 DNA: TGTGCCAGCAGTTTTGGAAACACTGAAGCTTTCTTT

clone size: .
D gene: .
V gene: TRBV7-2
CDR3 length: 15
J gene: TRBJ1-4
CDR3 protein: CASSLWGGGDEKLFF
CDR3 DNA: TGTGCCAGCAGCTTATGGGGGGGAGGGGATGAAAAACTGTTTTTT

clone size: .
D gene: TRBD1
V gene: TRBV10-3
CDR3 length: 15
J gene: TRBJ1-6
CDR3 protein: CAINGQGAENSPLHF
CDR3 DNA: TGTGCCATCAATGGGCAGGGGGCCGAAAATTCACCCCTCCACTTT

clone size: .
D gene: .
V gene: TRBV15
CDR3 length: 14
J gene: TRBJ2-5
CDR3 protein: CATSRDRGEETQYF
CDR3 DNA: TGTGCCACCAGCAGAGACAGGGGTGAAGAGACCCAGTACTTC

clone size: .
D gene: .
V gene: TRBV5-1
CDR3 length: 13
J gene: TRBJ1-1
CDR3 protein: CASSFSRNTEAFF
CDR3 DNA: TGCGCCAGCAGCTTTTCAAGGAACACTGAAGCTTTCTTT

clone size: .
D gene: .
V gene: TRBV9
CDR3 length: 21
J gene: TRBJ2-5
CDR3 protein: CASSVVVVLQGRGDGGETQYF
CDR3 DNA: TGTGCCAGCAGCGTAGTAGTAGTGCTACAGGGTCGGGGTGACGGAGGAGAGACCCAGTACTTC

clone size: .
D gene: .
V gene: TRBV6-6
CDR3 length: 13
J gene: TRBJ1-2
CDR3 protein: CASSSPQNYGYTF
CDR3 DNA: TGTGCCAGCAGCTCCCCCCAGAACTATGGCTACACCTTC

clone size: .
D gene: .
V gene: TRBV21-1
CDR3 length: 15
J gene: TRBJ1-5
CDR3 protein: CASSKLWGPRLPQHF
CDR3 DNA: TGTGCCAGCAGCAAATTGTGGGGACCCCGACTGCCCCAGCATTTT

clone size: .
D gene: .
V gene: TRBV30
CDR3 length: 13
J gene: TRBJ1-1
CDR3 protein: CAWREQGDTEAFF
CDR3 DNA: TGTGCCTGGAGGGAACAGGGTGACACTGAAGCTTTCTTT

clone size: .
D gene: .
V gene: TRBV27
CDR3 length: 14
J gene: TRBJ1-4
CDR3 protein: CASSGGGTNEKLFF
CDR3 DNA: TGTGCCAGCAGCGGAGGGGGAACTAATGAAAAACTGTTTTTT

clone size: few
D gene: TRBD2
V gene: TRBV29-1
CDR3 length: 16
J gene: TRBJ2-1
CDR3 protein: CSVEDPAGGRRGEQFF
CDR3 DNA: TGCAGCGTTGAAGATCCAGCGGGAGGGAGGAGAGGTGAGCAGTTCTTC

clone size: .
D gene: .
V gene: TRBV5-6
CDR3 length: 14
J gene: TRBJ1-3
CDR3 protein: CASSLGIPGNTIYF
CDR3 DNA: TGTGCCAGCAGCTTGGGAATTCCTGGAAACACCATATATTTT

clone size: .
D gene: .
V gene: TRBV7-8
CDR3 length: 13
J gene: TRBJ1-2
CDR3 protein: CASSSIIYYGYTF
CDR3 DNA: TGTGCCAGCAGCTCGATTATATACTATGGCTACACCTTC

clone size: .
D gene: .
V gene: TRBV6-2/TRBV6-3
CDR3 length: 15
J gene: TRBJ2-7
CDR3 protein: CASSSGTASSYEQYF
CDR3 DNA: TGTGCCAGCAGTTCCGGGACGGCTAGCTCCTACGAGCAGTACTTC

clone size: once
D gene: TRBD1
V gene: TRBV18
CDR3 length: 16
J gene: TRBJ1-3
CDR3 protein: CASSPLGQALGNTIYF
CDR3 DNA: TGTGCCAGCTCACCACTCGGACAGGCCCTCGGAAACACCATATATTTT

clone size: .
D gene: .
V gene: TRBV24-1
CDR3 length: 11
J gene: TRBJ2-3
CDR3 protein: CATSDRLAQYF
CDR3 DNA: TGTGCCACCAGTGATAGATTGGCGCAGTATTTT

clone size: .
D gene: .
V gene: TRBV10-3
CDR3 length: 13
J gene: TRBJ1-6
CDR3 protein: CATSTDYNSPLHF
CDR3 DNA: TGTGCCACCTCGACAGACTATAATTCACCCCTCCACTTT

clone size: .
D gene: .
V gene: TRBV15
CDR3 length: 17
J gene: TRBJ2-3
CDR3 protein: CATSRLFRSGSTDTQYF
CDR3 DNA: TGTGCCACCAGCAGATTATTCCGTAGCGGATCCACAGATACGCAGTATTTT

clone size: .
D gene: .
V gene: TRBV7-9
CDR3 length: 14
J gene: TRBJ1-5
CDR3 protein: CASGERDSNQPQHF
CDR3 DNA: TGTGCCAGCGGGGAACGGGATAGCAATCAGCCCCAGCATTTT

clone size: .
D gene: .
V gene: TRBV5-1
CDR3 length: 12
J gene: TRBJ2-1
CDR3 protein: CASSLSLTEQFF
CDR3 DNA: TGCGCCAGCAGCTTGAGCCTGACTGAGCAGTTCTTC

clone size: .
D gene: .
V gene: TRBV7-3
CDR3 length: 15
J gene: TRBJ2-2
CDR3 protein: CASSLFGGNTGELFF
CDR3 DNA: TGTGCCAGCAGCTTATTCGGGGGTAACACCGGGGAGCTGTTTTTT

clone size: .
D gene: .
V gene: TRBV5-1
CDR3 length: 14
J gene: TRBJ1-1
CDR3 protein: CASRRREEGTEAFF
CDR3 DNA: TGCGCCAGCAGGCGCAGGGAAGAGGGCACTGAAGCTTTCTTT

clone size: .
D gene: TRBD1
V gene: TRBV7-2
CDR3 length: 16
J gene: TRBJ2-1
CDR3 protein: CASSLRQGAYYNEQFF
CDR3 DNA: TGTGCCAGCAGCCTCCGACAGGGGGCTTACTACAATGAGCAGTTCTTC

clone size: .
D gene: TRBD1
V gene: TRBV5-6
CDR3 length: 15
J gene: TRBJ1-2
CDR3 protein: CASSLVTGGDYGYTF
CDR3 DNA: TGTGCCAGCAGCTTGGTAACAGGGGGTGACTATGGCTACACCTTC

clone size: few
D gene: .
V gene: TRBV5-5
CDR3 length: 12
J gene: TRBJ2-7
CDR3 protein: CASSLARDEQYF
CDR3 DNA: TGTGCCAGCAGCTTGGCCAGGGACGAGCAGTACTTC